Shown below are 14 T cell receptor beta chains from a single sample sequenced in a study of radiation and T cells in renal cell carcinoma. Time point: baseline pretreatment blood. Treatment described: 15 Gy SBRT to primary tumor, nephrectomy 4 weeks later. Assay used: immunoSEQ multiplex PCR; TCRdb lists only in-frame clones, some missing. The sample lists about 130,000 clones; roughly 90% were seen once. Here the sequenced sample was blood, taken from a patient whose treatment included radiotherapy and nephrectomy. These receptors were obtained from a woman between 50 and 59 years old with renal cell carcinoma.

This chain joins TRBV18 and TRBJ2-7; TRBD2 is a possible D gene (5 bases). Per the germline V gene, CDR1 is KGHSH and CDR2 is LQKENI. V lost 3 bases, J lost 6 bases, and 18 bases lay in between. The CDR3 length is 15 residues. The CDR3 spells CASSPVVAPGGEQYF. The CDR3 DNA is TGTGCCAGCTCACCGGTAGTAGCCCCCGGAGGCGAGCAGTACTTC.

V is TRBV14 and J is TRBJ1-1; TRBD1 might be the D (6 bases). Germline loops: CDR1 SGHDN, CDR2 FVKESK. The V end lost 2 bases, the J end lost 4 bases, and 14 bases lay between the germline ends. The CDR3 sequence is 15 residues long. CDR3 DNA sequence: TGTGCCAGCAGCCAATGGGGGGGCTTGAGCACTGAAGCTTTCTTT. It encodes CASSQWGGLSTEAFF.

V and J are TRBV7-8 and TRBJ2-5; D could derive from TRBD1 or TRBD2 (7 bases each). CDR1 SGHVS and CDR2 FQNEAQ come from the germline V gene. V lost 4 bases, J lost 5 bases, and 20 bases lay in between. The CDR3 is made up of 16 amino acids. The CDR3 reads CASSWRSGTAEETQYF. The CDR3 DNA reads as TGTGCCAGCAGCTGGCGCAGCGGGACAGCTGAGGAGACCCAGTACTTC.

The chain has TRBV13 and TRBJ1-5; D not resolved. CDR3 length equals 12 residues. V dropped 2 bases and J dropped 7 bases, with 6 bases sitting between them. Germline values: CDR1 PRHDT, CDR2 FYEKMQ (reference sequence). The CDR3 region is CASSLKQQPQHF. As DNA, the CDR3 is TGTGCCAGCAGCTTAAAACAGCAGCCCCAGCATTTT.

The chain uses TRBV7-8 and TRBJ1-2; D may be TRBD1 (5 bases). Trimming stripped 1 base from V and 2 bases from J, with 20 bases between. Germline V gene lookup returns CDR1 SGHVS and CDR2 FQNEAQ. The CDR3 extends over 18 amino acids. This CDR3 reads CASSLVRQGGLLNYGYTF. As DNA, the CDR3 is TGTGCCAGCAGCTTAGTCCGGCAGGGCGGATTATTGAACTATGGCTACACCTTC. Looking up the rest from reference TRBV7-8 and TRBJ1-2 gives the full variable domain: GAGVSQSPRYKVAKRGQDVALRCDPISGHVSLFWYQQALGQGPEFLTYFQNEAQLDKSGLPSDRFFAERPEGSVSTLKIQRTQQEDSAVYLCASSLVRQGGLLNYGYTFGSGTRLTVV.

The count of this clone is one. The V call is TRBV18, the J call TRBJ1-5; TRBD1 might be the D (6 bases). Germline CDR1 is KGHSH and CDR2 is LQKENI. Trimming stripped 3 bases from V and 4 bases from J, with 13 bases between. CDR3 length equals 15 residues. As DNA, the CDR3 is TGTGCCAGCTCACCGATGTCAGGGGAGAATCAGCCCCAGCATTTT. Translating it yields CASSPMSGENQPQHF.

This clone was observed a handful of times. The chain employs TRBV10-1 and TRBJ2-3, with a tentative D call TRBD2 (5 bases). Looked up from germline, CDR1 is WNHNN and CDR2 is SYGVQD (reference sequence). This CDR3 is built from 13 residues. V was shortened by 1 base and J by 5 bases, with 7 bases between the two germline ends. CDR3 bases: TGCGCCAGCAGTGAGTTGAGCGGAGATACGCAGTATTTT. Protein product: CASSELSGDTQYF.

The rearrangement links TRBV29-1 to TRBJ1-2, with 8 bases matching TRBD1. Trimming took 5 bases from V and 0 from J; bases not matched to a gene: 2. CDR1 and CDR2 (germline): SQVTM, ANQGSEA. The CDR3 has 13 amino acids. DNA of the CDR3: TGCAGCGTTCGGACAGGGTCTAACTATGGCTACACCTTC. Its protein product is CSVRTGSNYGYTF.

The rearrangement links TRBV2 to TRBJ2-3; D unclear. V dropped 6 bases and J dropped 4 bases, with 17 bases sitting between them. CDR3 length: 15 amino acids. Germline CDR1 reads SNHLY; CDR2 reads FYNNEI. CDR3 DNA sequence: TGTGCCAGCAGGCCGGACCACCTCCGGGCAGATACGCAGTATTTT. Amino acids: CASRPDHLRADTQYF.

The chain employs TRBV7-9 and TRBJ1-4; D call uncertain. Trimming removed 5 bases at V and 8 bases at J, with 30 bases between. CDR1 SEHNR and CDR2 FQNEAQ come from the germline V gene (reference sequence). The CDR3 runs 19 residues. Written as DNA, the CDR3 is TGTGCCAGCAGCCCGGATAAAGACCCGAGACTAATATTTGGGGAAAAACTGTTTTTT. Translated: CASSPDKDPRLIFGEKLFF.

The chain employs TRBV10-3 and TRBJ2-7; D is undetermined. Germline CDR1 and CDR2: ENHRY and SYGVKD. This CDR3 is built from 13 residues. Trimming removed 2 bases from V and 3 bases from J, with 8 bases in between. The CDR3, as DNA: TGTGCCATCAGTGAGCCAGGTATCTACGAGCAGTACTTC. The encoded protein is CAISEPGIYEQYF.

The rearrangement uses TRBV27 and TRBJ1-4, with D possibly matching TRBD1 (5 bases). The CDR3 consists of 14 residues. V dropped 5 bases and J dropped 5 bases, with 12 bases sitting between them. Germline CDR1 and CDR2: MNHEY and SMNVEV (reference sequence). CDR3 in amino acids: CASSGWGENEKLFF. For the CDR3, the DNA is TGTGCCAGCAGTGGGTGGGGCGAAAATGAAAAACTGTTTTTT.

The rearrangement links TRBV6-1 to TRBJ2-1; perhaps TRBD1 as D (5 bases). Germline values: CDR1 MNHNS, CDR2 SASEGT. CDR3 size: 15 residues. The V end lost 6 bases, the J end lost 8 bases, and 20 bases lay between the germline ends. The CDR3 protein is CASSSGRRGRDEQFF. In nucleotides, the CDR3 is TGTGCCAGCAGCTCCGGGCGTAGGGGTAGGGATGAGCAGTTCTTC.

The V call is TRBV19, the J call TRBJ1-1, with 7 bases identical to TRBD1. The germline V gene encodes CDR1 LNHDA and CDR2 SQIVND (reference sequence). The CDR3 has 14 amino acids. Trimming removed 8 bases from V and 4 bases from J; junction bases left unmatched: 10. The CDR3 DNA follows: TGTGCCAGTGGGGAACTGGGACAGCTCACTGAAGCTTTCTTT. This codes for CASGELGQLTEAFF.